The 3 T cell receptor beta chains in this list originate from one sample, sequenced in a study of OX40 agonist ivuxolimab in advanced cancers. Library preparation employed the immunoSEQ multiplex PCR assay. This is the immuneACCESS table as TCRdb keeps it, with only in-frame sequences that have V and J called. A part of the clones is gone; compared with another copy, unresolved V genes explain less than half, and the rest is unexplained. Present in this sample are some 14,000 clones, around two thirds of which were seen just once. Clones ranked in the top ten supply about two fifths of the sample. The source material was CD4+ or CD8+ T cells sorted from blood, sampled in a trial of the OX40 agonist ivuxolimab. These receptors all come from an adult with an advanced solid tumor such as melanoma, head and neck, liver or kidney cancer.

V and J are TRBV5-5 and TRBJ2-2, with D unresolved. Germline-derived CDR1 and CDR2 are SGHKS and YYEKEE (reference sequence). This CDR3 spans 15 amino acids. V was shortened by 1 base and J by 5 bases, with 12 bases between the two germline ends. The chain's CDR3 is CASSLMWEGTGELFF. CDR3 DNA sequence: TGTGCCAGCAGCTTGATGTGGGAAGGAACCGGGGAGCTGTTTTTT.

V usage is TRBV11-2 and J usage is TRBJ2-3; TRBD2 is a possible D gene (5 bases). Trimming removed 1 base from V and 1 base from J, with 12 bases in between. Germline V gene data show CDR1 as SGHAT and CDR2 as FQNNGV. There are 16 residues in the CDR3. The CDR3 sequence is CASSLGVGARTDTQYF. DNA of the CDR3: TGTGCCAGCAGCTTAGGAGTGGGAGCTCGCACAGATACGCAGTATTTT.

This clone has just a few counts. V gene TRBV4-1 combines with J gene TRBJ2-7; 11 positions match TRBD1. CDR1 is MGHRA, CDR2 YSYEKL, per germline. The CDR3 runs to 16 residues. V shed 0 bases, J shed 6 bases, and the junction held 7 bases outside the gene matches. CDR3 protein: CASSQEADRGLSEQYF. The CDR3 region has the DNA TGCGCCAGCAGCCAAGAGGCGGACAGGGGGCTAAGCGAGCAGTACTTC.